This T cell receptor (beta chain) comes out of a study of blood T cell repertoires in COVID-19. Study at large: T cells, B-cell-depleted T cells, or PBMCs supplied cDNA or gDNA.

Method: immunoSEQ multiplex PCR; TCRdb's copy keeps in-frame clones and lacks some. This sample has about 230,000 clones; around 83% occur once, and the top ten carry around 7.2%. Between the trimmed V and J ends, which lost 6 bases and 10 bases, there was a span of 18 bases. CDR1 WSHSY and CDR2 SAAADI come from the germline V gene. This CDR3 region has 13 residues. The rearrangement joins TRBV10-2 to TRBJ1-1; D might be TRBD1 (6 bases). What was sequenced was peripheral blood. The sequence derives from a woman aged 45-65 years with acute or convalescent COVID-19. The CDR3 DNA is TGCGCCAGCAGAAGCAACCTAGTGGGGGCAGCTTTCTTT. This gives the protein CASRSNLVGAAFF.